The following is a T cell receptor (beta chain) sequence with its context. Its antigen is not known. With UMI labels, 5' RACE was used to prepare the TRB cDNA libraries. One entry per CDR3 protein, without DNA, is what TCRdb gives after re-calling the 5' RACE reads. The table for this sample gives about 94,000 distinct CDR3 sequences. This specimen belongs to a study of CXCR3-negative and CXCR3-positive naive CD8 T cells. Overall study results and limits: Naive cells that were CXCR3-negative or CXCR3-positive used TRBV-TRBJ genes alike, while memory cells diverged. Hydrophobicity of TRB CDR3s was greater in CXCR3-positive naive cells than in CXCR3-negative naive cells.

Germline CDR1 and CDR2: SGHVS and FNYEAQ. The CDR3 extends over 14 amino acids. The chain combines TRBV7-6 with TRBJ2-5; with no DNA, the TCRdb D assignment of TRBD2 cannot be verified. This TCR derives from a human donor in good health. Some clones in this sample may be carry-over from other donors' samples. Sample: naive CXCR3+ CD8+ T cells from blood. Documented subset: CD45RO-CCR7+CD27+CD95- naive CD8+ T cells expressing CXCR3 (TNR3+). The CDR3 loop reads CASSLRLAGETQYF.